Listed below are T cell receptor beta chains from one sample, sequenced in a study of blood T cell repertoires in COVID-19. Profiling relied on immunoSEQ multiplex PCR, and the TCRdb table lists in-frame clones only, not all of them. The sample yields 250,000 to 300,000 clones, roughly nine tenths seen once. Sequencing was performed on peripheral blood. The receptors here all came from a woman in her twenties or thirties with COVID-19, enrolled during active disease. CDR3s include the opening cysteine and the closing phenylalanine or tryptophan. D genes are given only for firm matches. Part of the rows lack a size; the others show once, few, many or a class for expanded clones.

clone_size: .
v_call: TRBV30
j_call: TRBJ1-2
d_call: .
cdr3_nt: TGTGCCTGGAGTGTATCTATCCCGAGTGGCTACACCTTC
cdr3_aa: CAWSVSIPSGYTF

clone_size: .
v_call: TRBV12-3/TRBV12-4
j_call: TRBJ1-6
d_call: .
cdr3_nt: TGTGCCAGCAGCAGATTAAATTCACCCCTCCACTTT
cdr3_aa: CASSRLNSPLHF

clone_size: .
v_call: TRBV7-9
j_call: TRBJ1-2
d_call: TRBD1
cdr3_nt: TGTGCCAGCAGCTTCGAGGGACAGGAAAATGGCTACACCTTC
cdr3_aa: CASSFEGQENGYTF

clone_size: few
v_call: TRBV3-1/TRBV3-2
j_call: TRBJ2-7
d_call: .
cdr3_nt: TGTGCCAGCAGCCAGGGTCAAAGCGTAAAGCTTGGCGAGCAGTACTTC
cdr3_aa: CASSQGQSVKLGEQYF

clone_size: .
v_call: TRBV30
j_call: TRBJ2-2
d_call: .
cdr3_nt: TGTGCCTGGAGTGTACGGTCTGGCGGGGAGCTGTTTTTT
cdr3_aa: CAWSVRSGGELFF

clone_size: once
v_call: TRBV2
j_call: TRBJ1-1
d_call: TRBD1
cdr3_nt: TGTGCCAGCAACGGACAGGGGAACACTGAAGCTTTCTTT
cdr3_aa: CASNGQGNTEAFF

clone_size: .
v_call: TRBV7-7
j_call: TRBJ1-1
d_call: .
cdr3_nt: TGTGCCAGCAGCTTCAACAGGGATACTGAAGCTTTCTTT
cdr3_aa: CASSFNRDTEAFF

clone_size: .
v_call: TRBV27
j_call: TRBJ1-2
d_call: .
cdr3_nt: TGTGTCAGCAGTACAGGGAATAACTATGGCTACACCTTC
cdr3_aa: CVSSTGNNYGYTF

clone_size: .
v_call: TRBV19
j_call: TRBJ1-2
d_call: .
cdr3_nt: TGTGCCAGTAGTATAGGCGGGAGCTATGGCTACACCTTC
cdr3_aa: CASSIGGSYGYTF

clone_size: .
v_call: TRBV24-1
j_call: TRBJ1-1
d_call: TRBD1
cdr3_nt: TGTGCCACCAGGGGGACAGGGATGGGGAACACTGAAGCTTTCTTT
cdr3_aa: CATRGTGMGNTEAFF

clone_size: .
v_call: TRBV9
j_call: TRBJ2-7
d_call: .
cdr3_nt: TGTGCCAGCAGCGCAAATTTCTACGAGCAGTACTTC
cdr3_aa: CASSANFYEQYF

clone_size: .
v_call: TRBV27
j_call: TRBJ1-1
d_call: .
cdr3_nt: TGTGCCAGCAGTTTAACGCGGGGGTCAGAGTTCGCTGAAGCTTTCTTT
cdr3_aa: CASSLTRGSEFAEAFF

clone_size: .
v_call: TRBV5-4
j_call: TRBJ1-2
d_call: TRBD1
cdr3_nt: TGTGCCAGCAGCTTACCGCCGACAGGGAATGGCTACACCTTC
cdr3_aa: CASSLPPTGNGYTF

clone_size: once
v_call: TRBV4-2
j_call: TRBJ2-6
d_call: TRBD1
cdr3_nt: TGTGCCAGCGGAAACAGGGGTACAGGCTCTGGGGCCAACGTCCTGACTTTC
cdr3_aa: CASGNRGTGSGANVLTF

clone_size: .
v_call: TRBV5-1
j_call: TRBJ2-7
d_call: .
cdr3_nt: TGCGCCAGCAGCCCAGACAGAAGCTCCTACGAGCAGTACTTC
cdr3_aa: CASSPDRSSYEQYF

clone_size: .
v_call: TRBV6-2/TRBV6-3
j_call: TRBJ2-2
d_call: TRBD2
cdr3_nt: TGTGCCAGCAGTTCCCCCCTTCTTAAAGCGGGAGCCCTCAACACCGGGGAGCTGTTTTTT
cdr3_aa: CASSSPLLKAGALNTGELFF

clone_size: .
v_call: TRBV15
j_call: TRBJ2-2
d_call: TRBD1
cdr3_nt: TGTGCCACCAGCAACGACAGGGGCACCGGGGAGCTGTTTTTT
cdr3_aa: CATSNDRGTGELFF

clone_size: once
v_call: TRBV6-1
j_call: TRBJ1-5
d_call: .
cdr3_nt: TGTGCCAGCAGTGACCGGTTGTGGAGCAATCAGCCCCAGCATTTT
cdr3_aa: CASSDRLWSNQPQHF

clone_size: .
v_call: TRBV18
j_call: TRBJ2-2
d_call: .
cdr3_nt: TGTGCCAGCTCAGCCGGGACAATGAACACCGGGGAGCTGTTTTTT
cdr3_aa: CASSAGTMNTGELFF

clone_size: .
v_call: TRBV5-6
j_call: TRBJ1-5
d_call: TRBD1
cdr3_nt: TGTGCCAGCAGCTTAACGGCAGGGGGAAACAATCAGCCCCAGCATTTT
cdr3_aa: CASSLTAGGNNQPQHF

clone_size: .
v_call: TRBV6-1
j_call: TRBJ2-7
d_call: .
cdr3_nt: TGTGCCAGCAGTGAAGGGCTAGCCTTCTACGAGCAGTACTTC
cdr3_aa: CASSEGLAFYEQYF

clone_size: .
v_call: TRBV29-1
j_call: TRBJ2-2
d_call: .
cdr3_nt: TGCAGCGCCGCCGACAGGGAGGCCGGGGAGCTGTTTTTT
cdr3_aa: CSAADREAGELFF

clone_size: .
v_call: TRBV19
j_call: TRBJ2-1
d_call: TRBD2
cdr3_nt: TGTGCCAGCAGTCCCGGACTAGCGAGGGACAATGAGCAGTTCTTC
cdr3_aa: CASSPGLARDNEQFF

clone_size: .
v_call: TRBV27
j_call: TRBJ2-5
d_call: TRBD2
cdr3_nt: TGTGCCAGCCGTTCGGCAGCGGGAGATCAAGAGACCCAGTACTTC
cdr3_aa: CASRSAAGDQETQYF

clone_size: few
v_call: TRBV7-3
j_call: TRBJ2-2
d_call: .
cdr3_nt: TGTGCCAGCAGCTTAGCAGGAACCGGGGAGCTGTTTTTT
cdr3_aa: CASSLAGTGELFF

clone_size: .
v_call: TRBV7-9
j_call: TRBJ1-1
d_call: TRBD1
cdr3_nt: TGTGCCAGCAGCTTGGCAGGGGGCATGAACACTGAAGCTTTCTTT
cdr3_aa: CASSLAGGMNTEAFF

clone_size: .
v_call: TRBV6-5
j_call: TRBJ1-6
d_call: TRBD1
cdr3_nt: TGTGCCAGCAGTCCGGACAGGGGAACCTCACCCCTCCACTTT
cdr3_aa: CASSPDRGTSPLHF

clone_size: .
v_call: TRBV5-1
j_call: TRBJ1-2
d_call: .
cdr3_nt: TGCGCCAGCAGCTCCCTCCAGGGGAGAGGGGACGCCTATGGCTACACCTTC
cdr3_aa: CASSSLQGRGDAYGYTF

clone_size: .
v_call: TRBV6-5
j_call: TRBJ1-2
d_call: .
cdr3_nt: TGTGCCAGCAGTCCAGACCCGGGCTATGGCTACACCTTC
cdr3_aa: CASSPDPGYGYTF

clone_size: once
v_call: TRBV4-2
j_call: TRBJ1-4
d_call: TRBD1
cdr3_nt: TGTGCCAGCAGCCAAGATGGCGGACAGGCCTTGAATGAAAAACTGTTTTTT
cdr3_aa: CASSQDGGQALNEKLFF

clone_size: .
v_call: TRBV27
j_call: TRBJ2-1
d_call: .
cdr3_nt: TGTGCCAGCAGTTTGGAGGGGGCAGACTACAATGAGCAGTTCTTC
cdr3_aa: CASSLEGADYNEQFF

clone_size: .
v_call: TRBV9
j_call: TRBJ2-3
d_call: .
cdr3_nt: TGTGCCAGCAGCGCACAGGGTTCGGGCACAGATACGCAGTATTTT
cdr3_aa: CASSAQGSGTDTQYF

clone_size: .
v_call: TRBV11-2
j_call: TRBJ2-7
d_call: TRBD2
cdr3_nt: TGTGCCAGCAGCCGGGGGCGGGAGGAAGGCGAGCAGTACTTC
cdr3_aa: CASSRGREEGEQYF

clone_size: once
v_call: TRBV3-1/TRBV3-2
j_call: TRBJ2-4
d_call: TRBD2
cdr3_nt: TGTGCCAGCAGCCAAGATAGTAGCGGGAGGAACATTCAGTACTTC
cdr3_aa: CASSQDSSGRNIQYF

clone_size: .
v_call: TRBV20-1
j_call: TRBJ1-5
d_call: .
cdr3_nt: TGCAGTGCAAGTACGGGGGATAGCAATCAGCCCCAGCATTTT
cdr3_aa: CSASTGDSNQPQHF

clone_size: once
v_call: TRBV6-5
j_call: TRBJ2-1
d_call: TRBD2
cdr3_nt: TGTGCCAGCGTGACTAGCGGGAGTGTCTATGAGCAGTTCTTC
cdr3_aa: CASVTSGSVYEQFF

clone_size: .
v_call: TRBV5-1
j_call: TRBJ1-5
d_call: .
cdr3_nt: TGCGCCGGACAAGAAGAGCTAAATCAGCCCCAGCATTTT
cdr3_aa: CAGQEELNQPQHF

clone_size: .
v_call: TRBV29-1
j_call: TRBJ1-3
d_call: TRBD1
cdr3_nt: TGCAGCGTAGCCGACAGGGGGCCTGGAAACACCATATATTTT
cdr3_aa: CSVADRGPGNTIYF

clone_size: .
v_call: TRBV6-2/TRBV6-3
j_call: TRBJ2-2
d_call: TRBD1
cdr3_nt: TGTGCCAGCAGTTACTCGTTTATACGTGGGACAGGGAGCGGGGAGCTGTTTTTT
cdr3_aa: CASSYSFIRGTGSGELFF

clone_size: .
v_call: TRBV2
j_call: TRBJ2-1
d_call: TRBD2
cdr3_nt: TGTGCCAGCAGCGAGCGGGAGAATCACAATGAGCAGTTCTTC
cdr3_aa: CASSERENHNEQFF

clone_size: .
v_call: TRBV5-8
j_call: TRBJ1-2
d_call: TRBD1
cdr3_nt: TGTGCCAGCAGCCGCCGGGACAGGGACTCTAACTATGGCTACACCTTC
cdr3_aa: CASSRRDRDSNYGYTF

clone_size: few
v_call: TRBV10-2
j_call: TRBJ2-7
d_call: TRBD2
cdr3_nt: TGCGCCAGCAGGTTACTAGCGGGGAGCTCCTACGAGCAGTACTTC
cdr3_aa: CASRLLAGSSYEQYF

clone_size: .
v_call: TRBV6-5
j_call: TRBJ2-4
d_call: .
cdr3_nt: TGTGCCGTGGGGCTATCCAAAAACATTCAGTACTTC
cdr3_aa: CAVGLSKNIQYF